These T cell receptor beta chains were read from a single sample in a study of CD4+ T cells in melanoma. Clones were sequenced by immunoSEQ multiplex PCR, and TCRdb holds only the in-frame ones, with some missing. The sample consists of thousands of clones, around 61% of them appearing once. Sample: cells from a culture (not recorded whether cultured in vitro). All receptors derive from a human donor with melanoma. The CDR3 runs from the conserved cysteine through the conserved F or W. Each record gives: clone size, J gene, V gene, D gene, CDR3 DNA, CDR3 protein. D genes are given only for firm matches. Only some rows state a clone size, as once, few, many or a class for expanded clones.

- | TRBJ1-3 | TRBV15 | - | TGTGCCACCAGCCTTAGCTCTGGAAACACCATATATTTT | CATSLSSGNTIYF
- | TRBJ2-1 | TRBV7-9 | TRBD1 | TGTGCCAGCAGCTCCACAGGGGGCTCCTACAATGAGCAGTTCTTC | CASSSTGGSYNEQFF
- | TRBJ1-2 | TRBV2 | - | TGTGCCAGCAGTACTAGGGGGGACTATGGCTACACCTTC | CASSTRGDYGYTF
- | TRBJ2-2 | TRBV2 | - | TGTGCCAGCAGTCGAAACACCGGGGAGCTGTTTTTT | CASSRNTGELFF
few | TRBJ1-3 | TRBV7-9 | TRBD1 | TGTGCCAGCAGCCCTAACCGGGACAGGGTCTCTGGAAACACCATATATTTT | CASSPNRDRVSGNTIYF
few | TRBJ1-5 | TRBV7-9 | - | TGTGCCAGCAGCTTAGCGTCGGCAGGGAGGAATCAGCCCCAGCATTTT | CASSLASAGRNQPQHF
few | TRBJ2-1 | TRBV3-1/TRBV3-2 | TRBD2 | TGTGCCAGCAGCCAAGGGACTAGCGGGGCCTCCTACAATGAGCAGTTCTTC | CASSQGTSGASYNEQFF
once | TRBJ2-1 | TRBV7-6 | - | TGTGCCAGCAGCTTATTCCTCCGGGACTCAATGAGGGATGAGCAGTTCTTC | CASSLFLRDSMRDEQFF
- | TRBJ1-1 | TRBV23-1 | TRBD1 | TGCGCCAGCAGTCAATCGGGACAGATCACTGAAGCTTTCTTT | CASSQSGQITEAFF
- | TRBJ1-2 | TRBV10-3 | - | TGTGCCATCAGTGAGTCACCAGGGTCATATGGCTACACCTTC | CAISESPGSYGYTF